The 4 T cell receptor beta chains below were found in one sample sequenced in a study of T cell responses to AZD1222 COVID-19 vaccine. Some clones are missing from TCRdb's copy, which holds only in-frame ones; the method was immunoSEQ multiplex PCR. Here the sample spans 85,000 to 90,000 clones, 89% being singletons. This specimen was peripheral blood, taken 28 days after the second AZD1222 dose. These receptors originate from an adult who received the AZD1222 COVID-19 vaccine.

The rearrangement links TRBV30 to TRBJ2-2, with D unresolved. The ends were cut back, 0 bases at V and 6 bases at J, with 8 bases in the middle. The length of the CDR3 is 13 residues. The germline V gene has CDR1 GTSNPN and CDR2 SVGIG (reference sequence). This CDR3 reads CAWSVTAPGELFF. CDR3 coding DNA: TGTGCCTGGAGTGTGACGGCGCCCGGGGAGCTGTTTTTT.

The chain has TRBV5-8 and TRBJ2-4; D is ambiguous. The CDR3 spans 15 residues. V lost 4 bases and J 0 bases, leaving 11 bases between the germline ends. In germline, CDR1 is SGHTS, CDR2 YDEGEE. The CDR3 nucleotides read TGTGCCAGCAGCCCCGAGGCAGTAGCCAAAAACATTCAGTACTTC. Translating gives CASSPEAVAKNIQYF.

This clone was observed a single time. The chain combines TRBV2 with TRBJ2-1; TRBD2 aligns across 9 bases. The CDR3 is 14 amino acids. V trimming: 7 bases; J trimming: 6 bases; junction bases outside the gene matches: 7. The V gene's germline CDR1 is SNHLY and CDR2 FYNNEI. Here the CDR3 reads CASKRAGGLNEQFF. The CDR3 coding sequence is TGTGCCAGCAAGCGGGCGGGGGGGCTCAATGAGCAGTTCTTC.

This clone was detected only once. This chain links TRBV10-2 with TRBJ2-2, with D possibly being TRBD2 (6 bases). The V end was cut by 8 bases, the J end by 1 base, with 8 bases between. The germline V gene encodes CDR1 WSHSY and CDR2 SAAADI. The CDR3 has 13 residues. CDR3 in amino acids: CASSGGNTGELFF. Written as DNA, the CDR3 is TGCGCCAGCTCCGGGGGGAACACCGGGGAGCTGTTTTTT.